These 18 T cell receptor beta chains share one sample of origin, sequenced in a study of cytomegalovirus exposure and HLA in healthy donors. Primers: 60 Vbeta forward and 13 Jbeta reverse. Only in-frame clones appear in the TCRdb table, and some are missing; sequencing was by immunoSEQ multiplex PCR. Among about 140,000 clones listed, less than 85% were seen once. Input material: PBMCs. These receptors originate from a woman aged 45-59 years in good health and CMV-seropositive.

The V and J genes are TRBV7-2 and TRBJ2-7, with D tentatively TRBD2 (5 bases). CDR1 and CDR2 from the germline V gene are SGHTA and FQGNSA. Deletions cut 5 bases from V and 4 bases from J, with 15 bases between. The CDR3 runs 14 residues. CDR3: CASSRWPGIYEQYF. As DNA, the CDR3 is TGTGCCAGCAGCCGCTGGCCGGGGATTTACGAGCAGTACTTC.

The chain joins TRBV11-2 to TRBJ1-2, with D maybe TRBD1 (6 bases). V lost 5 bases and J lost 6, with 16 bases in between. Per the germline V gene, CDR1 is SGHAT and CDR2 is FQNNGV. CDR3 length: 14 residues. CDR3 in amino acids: CASSTIQGIDGYTF. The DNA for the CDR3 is TGTGCCAGCAGCACCATCCAGGGGATCGATGGCTACACCTTC.

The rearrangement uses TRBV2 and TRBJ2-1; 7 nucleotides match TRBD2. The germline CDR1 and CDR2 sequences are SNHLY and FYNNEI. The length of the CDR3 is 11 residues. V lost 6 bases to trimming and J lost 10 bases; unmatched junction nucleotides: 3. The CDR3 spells CASRVSGEQFF. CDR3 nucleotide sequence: TGTGCCAGCAGGGTTAGCGGGGAGCAGTTCTTC.

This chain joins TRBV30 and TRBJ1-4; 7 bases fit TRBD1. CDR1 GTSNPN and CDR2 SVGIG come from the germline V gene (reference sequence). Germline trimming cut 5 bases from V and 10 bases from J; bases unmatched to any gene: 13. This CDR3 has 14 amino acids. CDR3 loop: CAWGEQGPAVKLFF. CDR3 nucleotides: TGTGCCTGGGGCGAACAGGGGCCCGCGGTAAAACTGTTTTTT.

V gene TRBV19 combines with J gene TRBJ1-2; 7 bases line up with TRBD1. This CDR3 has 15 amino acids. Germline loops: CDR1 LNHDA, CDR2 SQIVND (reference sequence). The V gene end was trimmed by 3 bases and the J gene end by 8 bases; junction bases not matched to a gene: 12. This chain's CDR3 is CASSIRDSLSRGYTF. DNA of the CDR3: TGTGCCAGTAGTATCCGGGACAGCTTATCGCGGGGCTACACCTTC.

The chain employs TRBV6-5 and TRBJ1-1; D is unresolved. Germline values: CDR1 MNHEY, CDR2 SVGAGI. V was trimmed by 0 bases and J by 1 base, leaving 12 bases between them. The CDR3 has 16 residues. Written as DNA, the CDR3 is TGTGCCAGCAGTTACTCGCAGGATCTTGGGAACACTGAAGCTTTCTTT. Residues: CASSYSQDLGNTEAFF.

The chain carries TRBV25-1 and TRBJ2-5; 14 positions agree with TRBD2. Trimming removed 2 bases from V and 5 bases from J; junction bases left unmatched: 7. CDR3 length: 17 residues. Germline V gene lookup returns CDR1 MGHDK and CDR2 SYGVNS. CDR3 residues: CASSERLAGGPGETQYF. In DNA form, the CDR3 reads TGTGCCAGCAGTGAAAGACTAGCGGGGGGGCCGGGGGAGACCCAGTACTTC.

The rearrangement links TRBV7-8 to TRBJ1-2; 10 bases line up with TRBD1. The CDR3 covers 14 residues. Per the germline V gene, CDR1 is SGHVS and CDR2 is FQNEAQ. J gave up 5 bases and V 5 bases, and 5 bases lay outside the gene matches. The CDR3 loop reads CASSAGQGGYGYTF. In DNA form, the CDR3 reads TGTGCCAGCAGCGCAGGACAGGGGGGATATGGCTACACCTTC.

In nucleotides, the CDR3 is TGTGCCAGCAGTTACGAGCGGGGGGATACTGAAAAACTGTTTTTT. Protein product: CASSYERGDTEKLFF. The rearrangement links TRBV6-6 to TRBJ1-4, with D maybe TRBD1 (5 bases). The length of the CDR3 is 15 residues. Trimming removed 2 bases at V and 7 bases at J, with 14 bases between. In germline, CDR1 is MNHNY, CDR2 SVGAGI (reference sequence).

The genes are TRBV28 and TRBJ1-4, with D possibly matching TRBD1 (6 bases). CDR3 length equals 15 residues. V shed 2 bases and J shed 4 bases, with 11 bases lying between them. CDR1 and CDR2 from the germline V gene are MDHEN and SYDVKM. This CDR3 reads CASSLVDSYNEKLFF. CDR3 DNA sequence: TGTGCCAGCAGTTTAGTGGACAGCTATAATGAAAAACTGTTTTTT.

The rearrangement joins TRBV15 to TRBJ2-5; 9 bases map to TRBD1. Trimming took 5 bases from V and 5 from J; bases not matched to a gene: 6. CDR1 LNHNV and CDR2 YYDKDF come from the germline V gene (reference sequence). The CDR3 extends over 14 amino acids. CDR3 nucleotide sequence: TGTGCCACCAGCGGGACAGGGTCCGAGGAGACCCAGTACTTC. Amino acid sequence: CATSGTGSEETQYF.

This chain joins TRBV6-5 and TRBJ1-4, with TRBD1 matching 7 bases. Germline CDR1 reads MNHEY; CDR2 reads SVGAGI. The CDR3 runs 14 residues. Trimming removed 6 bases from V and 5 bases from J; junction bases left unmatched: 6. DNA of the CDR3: TGTGCCAGCAGAGCCGGGACAGCGAATGAAAAACTGTTTTTT. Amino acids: CASRAGTANEKLFF.

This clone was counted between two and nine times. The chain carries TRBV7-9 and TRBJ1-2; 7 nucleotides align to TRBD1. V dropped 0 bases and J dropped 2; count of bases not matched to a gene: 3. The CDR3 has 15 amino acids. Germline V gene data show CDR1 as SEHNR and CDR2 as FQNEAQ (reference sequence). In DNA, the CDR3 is TGTGCCAGCAGCTTAGCAGGGGGCACGAACTATGGCTACACCTTC. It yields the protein CASSLAGGTNYGYTF.

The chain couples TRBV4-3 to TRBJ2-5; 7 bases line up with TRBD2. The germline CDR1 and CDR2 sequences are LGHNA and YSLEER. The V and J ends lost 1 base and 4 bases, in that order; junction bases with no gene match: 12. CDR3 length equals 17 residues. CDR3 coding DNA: TGCGCCAGCAGCCAAGGACTAGCCCAACGGCGAGGAGAGACCCAGTACTTC. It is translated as CASSQGLAQRRGETQYF.

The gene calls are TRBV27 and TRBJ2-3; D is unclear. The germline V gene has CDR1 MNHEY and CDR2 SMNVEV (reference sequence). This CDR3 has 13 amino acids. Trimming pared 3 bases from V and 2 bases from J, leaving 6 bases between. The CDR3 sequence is CASSFTNTDTQYF. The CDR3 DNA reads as TGTGCCAGCAGTTTTACAAACACAGATACGCAGTATTTT.

The CDR3 sequence is CASSLGGGRDEQYF. DNA of the CDR3: TGTGCCAGCAGCTTAGGAGGAGGTCGGGACGAGCAGTACTTC. The chain recombines TRBV7-3 with TRBJ2-7; D is possibly TRBD2 (5 bases). The CDR3 loop spans 14 amino acids. The ends were cut back, 2 bases at V and 5 bases at J, with 13 bases in the middle. Germline CDR1 is SGHTA and CDR2 is FQGTGA.

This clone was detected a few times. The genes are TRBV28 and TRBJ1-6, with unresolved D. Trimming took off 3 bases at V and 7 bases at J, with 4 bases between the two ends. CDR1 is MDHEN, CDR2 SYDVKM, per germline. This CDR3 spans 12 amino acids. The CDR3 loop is CASSFVNSPLHF. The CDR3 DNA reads TGTGCCAGCAGTTTCGTGAATTCACCCCTCCACTTT.

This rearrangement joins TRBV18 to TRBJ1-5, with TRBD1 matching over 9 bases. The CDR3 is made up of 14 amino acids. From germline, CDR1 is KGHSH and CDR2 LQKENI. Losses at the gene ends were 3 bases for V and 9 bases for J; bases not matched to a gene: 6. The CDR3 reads CASSPGTGRVPQHF. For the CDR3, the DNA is TGTGCCAGCTCACCCGGGACAGGGAGGGTGCCCCAGCATTTT.